This T cell receptor (beta chain) was identified in a study of T cells in Graves' hyperthyroidism and ophthalmopathy. Study conclusions and caveats: Classification by a 13 V-J model distinguished ophthalmopathy from stable hyperthyroidism. Most thyroid clonotypes with frequency above 0.001 were detected in blood.

The source material, RNA transcripts, was used to amplify TCR beta CDR3 regions. TCR CDR3 underwent first-round RT-PCR with the HTBI primer set. MiXCR was run by TCRdb on the multiplex PCR reads, yielding one entry per CDR3 protein. The sample has 480,000 or so distinct CDR3 sequences; approximately 14% are singletons. Germline CDR1 and CDR2: SGHTA and FQGNSA. With 7 bases removed from V and 10 bases from J, the gap between germline ends came to 20 bases. This CDR3 is built from 15 residues. It was uncontrolled infection, other autoimmune disease, pregnancy or lactation that excluded patients. This clonotype was detected a few times. Its specificity is unknown.

The receptor was isolated from a woman under 30 with Graves' hyperthyroidism. The J gene is TRBJ1-6, the V gene TRBV7-2; a possible D gene is TRBD1 (6 bases). Material: blood. The CDR3 loop is CASTLLGDINSPLHF. The CDR3 coding sequence is TGTGCCAGCACCCTATTGGGGGACATTAACTCACCCCTCCACTTT.